One and the same sample provided the 27 T cell receptor beta chains below, sequenced in a study of cytotoxic CD8 clonotypes in ibrutinib-treated CLL. Sequenced by immunoSEQ multiplex PCR; TCRdb stores in-frame clones only, minus some. The sample has approximately 70,000 clones; over 75% are singletons. Sequenced here: PBMCs, sampled after 12 months of ibrutinib treatment. These receptors were collected from a human donor with chronic lymphocytic leukemia.

The chain combines TRBV18 with TRBJ2-5; possibly TRBD2 for D (6 bases). The germline V gene has CDR1 KGHSH and CDR2 LQKENI. The germline V and J ends were trimmed by 1 base and 3 bases, with 9 bases remaining between them. CDR3 length: 14 amino acids. CDR3 residues: CASSPRAGKETQYF. The CDR3 DNA follows: TGTGCCAGCTCACCACGGGCGGGAAAAGAGACCCAGTACTTC.

This sequence joins TRBV21-1 and TRBJ2-7; the D call TRBD2 from the table was never checked on the DNA. TRBV21-1 is annotated as a pseudogene. The CDR3 has 15 residues. The CDR3 DNA is TGTGCCAGCAGCAAAGGGGGGGACCGGTGCGACGAGCAGTACTTC. Translation gives CASSKGGDRCDEQYF.

This chain uses TRBV30 with TRBJ2-1; 9 nucleotides line up with TRBD2. V lost 0 bases to trimming and J lost 9 bases; unmatched junction nucleotides: 9. In germline, CDR1 is GTSNPN, CDR2 SVGIG (reference sequence). The CDR3 is made up of 15 amino acids. CDR3 sequence: CAWSVSGGRATEQFF. The DNA for the CDR3 is TGTGCCTGGAGTGTATCTGGCGGGAGGGCCACTGAGCAGTTCTTC.

The V and J genes are TRBV19 and TRBJ2-1, with 9 bases matching TRBD2. CDR1 and CDR2 (germline): LNHDA, SQIVND (reference sequence). This CDR3 has 19 amino acids. V shed 7 bases, J shed 8 bases, and the junction held 24 bases outside the gene matches. The CDR3 DNA reads as TGTGCCAGTACCACCAAATATCCACTTGGCGGGAGGGAGGGCGATGAGCAGTTCTTC. Protein product: CASTTKYPLGGREGDEQFF. Looking up the rest from reference TRBV19 and TRBJ2-1 gives the full variable domain: DGGITQSPKYLFRKEGQNVTLSCEQNLNHDAMYWYRQDPGQGLRLIYYSQIVNDFQKGDIAEGYSVSREKKESFPLTVTSAQKNPTAFYLCASTTKYPLGGREGDEQFFGPGTRLTVL.

This chain links TRBV19 with TRBJ1-2; D is unclear. Germline CDR1 reads LNHDA; CDR2 reads SQIVND (reference sequence). The V end lost 1 base, the J end lost 5 bases, and 11 bases lay between the germline ends. This CDR3 is 14 amino acids long. The CDR3 region has the DNA TGTGCCAGTAGTATAGGAGGGATTGGGTATGGCTACACCTTC. Its protein product is CASSIGGIGYGYTF.

V and J are TRBV5-1 and TRBJ2-7; D is unclear. Deletions cut 2 bases from V and 0 bases from J, with 12 bases between. The CDR3 runs to 15 residues. Germline lookup yields CDR1 SGHRS and CDR2 YFSETQ. Written as DNA, the CDR3 is TGCGCCAGCAGCTTTCCGGACGGGTCCTCCTACGAGCAGTACTTC. This gives the protein CASSFPDGSSYEQYF. Supplemented by reference TRBV5-1 and TRBJ2-7, the full variable domain reads KAGVTQTPRYLIKTRGQQVTLSCSPISGHRSVSWYQQTPGQGLQFLFEYFSETQRNKGNFPGRFSGRQFSNSRSEMNVSTLELGDSALYLCASSFPDGSSYEQYFGPGTRLTVT.

This chain joins TRBV28 and TRBJ1-5, with D maybe TRBD1 (6 bases). This CDR3 has 17 residues. Trimming took 2 bases from V and 9 from J, leaving 23 bases between them. Per germline, CDR1 MDHEN and CDR2 SYDVKM. CDR3 sequence: CASSLGGAQGPKRPQHF. The CDR3, as DNA: TGTGCCAGCAGTTTAGGGGGGGCCCAGGGGCCCAAAAGGCCCCAGCATTTT.

The chain joins TRBV21-1 to TRBJ1-3; the listed D gene, TRBD1, was not tested against the DNA. TRBV21-1 is designated a pseudogene. The CDR3 consists of 12 residues. The CDR3 protein is CASSSGAGTIYF. In DNA form, the CDR3 reads TGTGCCAGCAGCTCTGGGGCCGGCACCATATATTTT.

The gene calls are TRBV11-3 and TRBJ2-7, with 11 bases identical to TRBD2. The V and J ends lost 4 bases and 5 bases, in that order; junction bases with no gene match: 7. This CDR3 region has 15 residues. CDR1 and CDR2 from the germline V gene are SGHNT and YENEEA. The CDR3 nucleotides are TGTGCCAGCAGCTCCCCTCTAGCGGGAGGTAACGAGCAGTACTTC. It encodes CASSSPLAGGNEQYF.

The chain joins TRBV19 to TRBJ2-6; D gene ambiguous. The germline gives CDR1 LNHDA, CDR2 SQIVND (reference sequence). This CDR3 is built from 20 residues. The V end lost 1 base, the J end lost 0 bases, and 19 bases lay between the germline ends. The CDR3 sequence is CASSIALSWAAPSGANVLTF. The DNA for the CDR3 is TGTGCCAGTAGTATAGCCTTGAGCTGGGCAGCCCCCTCTGGGGCCAACGTCCTGACTTTC.

This chain connects TRBV28 to TRBJ2-7; 11 nucleotides match TRBD2. CDR1 and CDR2 (germline): MDHEN, SYDVKM. CDR3 length equals 18 residues. Unmatched junction bases numbered 20, after V lost 6 bases and J lost 7 bases. The CDR3 protein is CASSPPGLAVIADREQYF. The CDR3, as DNA: TGTGCCAGCAGCCCCCCGGGACTAGCGGTAATCGCGGACAGGGAGCAGTACTTC.

The chain is built from TRBV4-2 and TRBJ2-7; TRBD2 matches 14 bases. J gave up 5 bases and V 1 base, and 4 bases lay outside the gene matches. The CDR3 spans 16 residues. Germline V gene sequence: CDR1 LGHNA, CDR2 YNFKEQ. As DNA, the CDR3 is TGTGCCAGCAGCCAAGGCGGACTAGCGGGAGGTGACGAGCAGTACTTC. Translating it yields CASSQGGLAGGDEQYF.

This chain joins TRBV10-3 and TRBJ2-7, with D possibly being TRBD1 or TRBD2 (5 bases each). V was shortened by 0 bases and J by 5 bases, with 11 bases between the two germline ends. Germline CDR1 and CDR2: ENHRY and SYGVKD. The CDR3 is 14 amino acids. The CDR3 coding sequence is TGTGCCATCAGTGAGTCAGGGGACGACGACGAGCAGTACTTC. This sequence encodes CAISESGDDDEQYF.

This sequence joins TRBV11-1 and TRBJ2-1; 8 positions agree with TRBD2. V lost 3 bases, J lost 3 bases, and 7 bases stayed unmatched. Germline CDR1 SGHAT, CDR2 FQDESV (reference sequence). CDR3 length equals 16 residues. This CDR3 reads CASSFTDSGGYNEQFF. CDR3 bases: TGTGCCAGCAGCTTTACTGACAGCGGGGGCTACAATGAGCAGTTCTTC.

This chain connects TRBV28 to TRBJ2-2, with D perhaps being TRBD1 or TRBD2 (5 bases each). V lost 6 bases to trimming and J lost 4 bases, with 18 bases between them. The CDR3 runs to 16 residues. The germline CDR1 and CDR2 sequences are MDHEN and SYDVKM. The CDR3 bases are TGTGCCAGCAGCCACGCCCGGGGCACCGGCACCGGGGAGCTGTTTTTT. It encodes CASSHARGTGTGELFF.

V gene TRBV7-6 combines with J gene TRBJ2-3; 8 nucleotides align to TRBD2. CDR3 length: 16 amino acids. Per germline, CDR1 SGHVS and CDR2 FNYEAQ. V trimming: 6 bases; J trimming: 3 bases; junction bases outside the gene matches: 11. CDR3 in DNA: TGTGCCAGCAGTCCAAGTCTAGCGGGCGAAACAGATACGCAGTATTTT. This encodes CASSPSLAGETDTQYF.

CDR3 sequence: CASSITRDQSAYEQYF. Here the CDR3 DNA reads TGTGCCAGTAGCATAACCCGGGATCAGAGCGCCTACGAGCAGTACTTC. This chain uses TRBV19 with TRBJ2-7, with TRBD2 as a possible D gene (5 bases). This CDR3 is built from 16 residues. Germline V CDR1 and CDR2: LNHDA, SQIVND (reference sequence). Trimming took off 6 bases at V and 2 bases at J, with 20 bases between the two ends.

J is TRBJ2-5 and V is TRBV5-1; 7 nucleotides line up with TRBD1. The junction had 14 bases not matched to a gene; V was cut back by 4 bases and J by 5 bases. CDR1 SGHRS and CDR2 YFSETQ come from the germline V gene. The CDR3 length is 16 residues. This chain's CDR3 is CASSPATGEPRETQYF. DNA of the CDR3: TGCGCCAGCAGCCCCGCTACAGGGGAACCGAGGGAGACCCAGTACTTC.

The chain carries TRBV19 and TRBJ1-4, with D tentatively TRBD1 (5 bases). The CDR3 is 15 amino acids. The ends were cut back, 6 bases at V and 0 bases at J, with 11 bases in the middle. Per the germline V gene, CDR1 is LNHDA and CDR2 is SQIVND (reference sequence). CDR3 sequence: CASSPGESTNEKLFF. CDR3 in DNA: TGTGCCAGTAGCCCGGGGGAATCAACTAATGAAAAACTGTTTTTT.

This chain connects TRBV30 to TRBJ2-1; D is undetermined. V was cut by 2 bases and J by 9 bases, with 11 bases left in between. Germline-derived CDR1 and CDR2 are GTSNPN and SVGIG (reference sequence). This CDR3 region has 12 residues. CDR3 sequence: CAWSPGVGEQFF. The CDR3 DNA reads TGTGCCTGGAGTCCCGGAGTGGGTGAGCAGTTCTTC.

The J gene is TRBJ2-3, the V gene TRBV4-2; the match to TRBD1 covers 7 bases. The CDR3 extends over 15 amino acids. Germline-derived CDR1 and CDR2 are LGHNA and YNFKEQ. Trimming cost V 4 bases and J 0 bases; bases outside gene matches: 4. The CDR3 sequence is CASSRPGQSTDTQYF. CDR3 nucleotides: TGTGCCAGCAGCCGGCCGGGACAGAGCACAGATACGCAGTATTTT.

The chain carries TRBV6-6 and TRBJ1-1; D is perhaps TRBD1 (5 bases). The germline V and J ends were trimmed by 1 base and 4 bases, with 16 bases remaining between them. The CDR3 extends over 16 amino acids. The germline V gene has CDR1 MNHNY and CDR2 SVGAGI (reference sequence). This chain's CDR3 is CASSYLPGGFATEAFF. The CDR3, as DNA: TGTGCCAGCAGTTACTTACCGGGGGGGTTTGCCACTGAAGCTTTCTTT.

The chain recombines TRBV12-2 with TRBJ1-4; the DNA was not used to check the table's D call, TRBD1. TRBV12-2 is a listed pseudogene. The CDR3 extends over 18 amino acids. The chain's CDR3 is CASRLSTVLWGRNEKLFF. CDR3 coding DNA: TGTGCAAGTCGCCTATCGACAGTCTTGTGGGGTAGAAATGAAAAACTGTTTTTT.

CDR3 residues: CASREAQYEQYF. CDR3 in DNA: TGTGCCAGCCGGGAGGCTCAATACGAGCAGTACTTC. The V and J genes are TRBV28 and TRBJ2-7; 7 bases line up with TRBD2. The germline V gene encodes CDR1 MDHEN and CDR2 SYDVKM. Trimming cost V 8 bases and J 4 bases; bases outside gene matches: 5. The CDR3 spans 12 residues.

This clone showed up just a few times. This chain uses TRBV6-5 with TRBJ2-7; 11 bases match TRBD2. The V and J ends lost 10 bases and 2 bases, in that order; junction bases with no gene match: 4. The CDR3 contains 13 residues. CDR1 is MNHEY and CDR2 is SVGAGI in the germline V gene. As DNA, the CDR3 is TGTGCCACCGAGACTAGCGGGACCTACGAGCAGTACTTC. This gives the protein CATETSGTYEQYF.

V is TRBV16 and J is TRBJ2-5; TRBD1 or TRBD2 may be the D gene (5 bases each). Germline CDR1 is KGHSY and CDR2 is FQNENV. This CDR3 has 15 residues. V shed 2 bases and J shed 4 bases, with 14 bases lying between them. This CDR3 reads CASSQEGSGRETQYF. Here the CDR3 DNA reads TGTGCCAGCAGCCAAGAAGGTTCAGGGAGAGAGACCCAGTACTTC.

The chain links TRBV6-5 to TRBJ2-5, with no clear D. Germline assignment: CDR1 MNHEY and CDR2 SVGAGI. The CDR3 totals 11 residues. V lost 6 bases to trimming and J lost 3 bases, with 5 bases between them. The CDR3 coding sequence is TGTGCCAGCAGCCTAGAAGAGACCCAGTACTTC. This gives the protein CASSLEETQYF.